Below are 25 T cell receptor beta chains sequenced from a single sample in a study of blood T cell repertoires in COVID-19. Profiled with immunoSEQ multiplex PCR; TCRdb holds only in-frame clones, not every one. Of under 200,000 clones listed, around 80% were seen once; the top ten hold 9.1%. Material: peripheral blood. The receptors come from a woman of 80 years or more with active or convalescent COVID-19.

The rearrangement links TRBV9 to TRBJ2-2, with D possibly being TRBD1 (5 bases). V was cut by 2 bases and J by 5 bases, with 13 bases left in between. This CDR3 is built from 15 residues. Germline values: CDR1 SGDLS, CDR2 YYNGEE. The CDR3 here is CASSVWGSTTGELFF. CDR3 nucleotides: TGTGCCAGCAGCGTTTGGGGCAGCACTACCGGGGAGCTGTTTTTT. The entire variable domain, with the rest obtained from reference TRBV9 and TRBJ2-2, is as follows: DSGVTQTPKHLITATGQRVTLRCSPRSGDLSVYWYQQSLDQGLQFLIQYYNGEERAKGNILERFSAQQFPDLHSELNLSSLELGDSALYFCASSVWGSTTGELFFGEGSRLTVL.

The chain links TRBV6-5 to TRBJ1-1, with 8 bases lining up with TRBD1. This CDR3 has 13 amino acids. V lost 4 bases and J lost 6; bases outside the gene matches: 4. Germline CDR1 is MNHEY and CDR2 is SVGAGI. The CDR3 here is CASSSPDRAEAFF. CDR3 nucleotides: TGTGCCAGCAGTTCACCGGACAGGGCTGAAGCTTTCTTT.

The DNA of the CDR3 is TGCGCCAGCAGCTTGGGGACAGGGCTCTACGAGCAGTACTTC. Its protein is CASSLGTGLYEQYF. The V and J genes are TRBV5-1 and TRBJ2-7; the match to TRBD1 covers 8 bases. CDR3 length: 14 amino acids. With V trimmed by 0 bases and J by 3 bases, 2 bases remained unmatched. CDR1 and CDR2 (germline): SGHRS, YFSETQ.

The chain carries TRBV6-5 and TRBJ1-2; tentative D call: TRBD1 (6 bases). The V end lost 6 bases, the J end lost 8 bases, and 16 bases lay between the germline ends. The CDR3 length is 13 residues. Germline V gene lookup returns CDR1 MNHEY and CDR2 SVGAGI. The CDR3 nucleotides read TGTGCCAGCAGACAGGGTAGGGTCGGAGGCTACACCTTC. This codes for CASRQGRVGGYTF.

The chain carries TRBV19 and TRBJ1-2, with 7 positions matching TRBD1. The V gene end was trimmed by 4 bases and the J gene end by 5 bases; junction bases not matched to a gene: 7. In germline, CDR1 is LNHDA, CDR2 SQIVND (reference sequence). This CDR3 is built from 14 residues. The CDR3, as DNA: TGTGCCAGTAGTAGGGGTGTCAGGGGGTATGGCTACACCTTC. Its protein is CASSRGVRGYGYTF.

This clone was seen once. The CDR3 reads CASSLAGGGIGNTIYF. As DNA, the CDR3 is TGTGCCAGCAGCTTAGCGGGCGGGGGCATCGGGAACACCATATATTTT. V gene TRBV7-9 combines with J gene TRBJ1-3; weak D call: TRBD1 (6 bases). This CDR3 spans 16 amino acids. Trimming took off 0 bases at V and 7 bases at J, with 16 bases between the two ends. Germline assignment: CDR1 SEHNR and CDR2 FQNEAQ (reference sequence).

This sequence joins TRBV12-3 or TRBV12-4 and TRBJ1-2; the D gene is possibly TRBD1 (6 bases). Trimming took 5 bases from V and 9 from J, leaving 10 bases between them. CDR3 length equals 11 residues. CDR3 coding DNA: TGTGCCAGCAGTCAGGGGAGACGCTACACCTTC. Residues: CASSQGRRYTF.

This clone was seen a handful of times. The chain is built from TRBV3-1 (or the pseudogene TRBV3-2) and TRBJ2-1; possibly TRBD1 for D (6 bases). The germline V gene has CDR1 LGHDT and CDR2 YNNKEL (reference sequence). V dropped 5 bases and J dropped 10 bases, with 15 bases sitting between them. The CDR3 runs to 13 residues. CDR3 bases: TGTGCCAGCAGCAACCGTGGGGGCCCGGAGCAGTTCTTC. It specifies CASSNRGGPEQFF.

The V and J genes are TRBV7-2 and TRBJ2-1; TRBD1 might be the D (5 bases). Looked up from germline, CDR1 is SGHTA and CDR2 is FQGNSA. The CDR3 loop spans 15 amino acids. Trimming removed 5 bases from V and 4 bases from J, with 15 bases in between. Here the CDR3 reads CASSPQGNLYNEQFF. The CDR3 nucleotides read TGTGCCAGCAGCCCCCAGGGTAACCTATACAATGAGCAGTTCTTC.

The J gene is TRBJ2-7, the V gene TRBV13; the match to TRBD1 covers 9 bases. Per germline, CDR1 PRHDT and CDR2 FYEKMQ (reference sequence). The length of the CDR3 is 16 residues. V was clipped by 5 bases and J by 1 base; unmatched bases: 9. The CDR3 sequence: CASSLVSGTGSYEQYF. Here the CDR3 DNA reads TGTGCCAGCAGCCTAGTTTCCGGGACAGGGTCCTACGAGCAGTACTTC.

The rearrangement uses TRBV7-2 and TRBJ2-3; TRBD2 matches 10 bases. CDR1 is SGHTA, CDR2 FQGNSA, per germline. The CDR3 runs 13 residues. V was clipped by 8 bases and J by 1 base; unmatched bases: 0. The CDR3 spells CASGLAGTDTQYF. The CDR3 nucleotides read TGTGCCAGCGGACTAGCGGGCACAGATACGCAGTATTTT.

The sample holds one count of this clone. The CDR3 here is CASSSDRVGEQYF. CDR3 nucleotides: TGTGCCAGCAGCTCGGACAGGGTGGGGGAGCAGTACTTC. This chain connects TRBV5-4 to TRBJ2-7, with TRBD1 identical over 8 bases. The CDR3 is 13 residues long. The V and J ends lost 3 bases and 7 bases, in that order; junction bases with no gene match: 6. Germline V gene data show CDR1 as SGHNT and CDR2 as YYREEE (reference sequence).

This clone has just one count. The rearrangement joins TRBV7-2 to TRBJ1-3, with a possible D match to TRBD1 (6 bases). The germline V gene has CDR1 SGHTA and CDR2 FQGNSA. The CDR3 consists of 18 residues. Trimming removed 7 bases at V and 0 bases at J, with 22 bases between. CDR3 sequence: CASTNLLGQLYSGNTIYF. CDR3 nucleotide sequence: TGTGCCAGCACCAATCTCCTCGGACAGCTGTACTCTGGAAACACCATATATTTT.

This chain joins TRBV11-3 and TRBJ1-1; no firm D call. This CDR3 has 15 residues. V dropped 6 bases and J dropped 2 bases, with 16 bases sitting between them. From germline, CDR1 is SGHNT and CDR2 YENEEA. This CDR3 is CASSHTTLTNTEAFF. The CDR3 DNA follows: TGTGCCAGCAGTCATACTACTCTGACCAACACTGAAGCTTTCTTT.

The chain combines TRBV4-1 with TRBJ1-1; possible D gene TRBD1, 6 bases. V was clipped by 2 bases and J by 5 bases, with 18 bases between them. CDR1 and CDR2 (germline): MGHRA, YSYEKL. The CDR3 covers 16 residues. The CDR3 DNA sequence: TGCGCCAGCAGCCAATGGGGGGGGGCTAGTAAGACTGAAGCTTTCTTT. Translation gives CASSQWGGASKTEAFF.

This clone was counted between two and nine times. The chain is built from TRBV18 and TRBJ2-7; tentative D call: TRBD1 (5 bases). V was trimmed by 6 bases and J by 7 bases, leaving 10 bases between them. The CDR3 has 11 residues. Germline V lookup: CDR1 KGHSH, CDR2 LQKENI. CDR3 sequence reads: CASSGAKEQYF. The CDR3 region has the DNA TGTGCCAGCTCTGGGGCCAAAGAGCAGTACTTC.

J is TRBJ1-4 and V is TRBV7-2; D is possibly TRBD1 (6 bases). Trimming took 5 bases from V and 7 from J, leaving 20 bases between them. The germline CDR1 and CDR2 sequences are SGHTA and FQGNSA. The CDR3 loop spans 16 amino acids. Written as DNA, the CDR3 is TGTGCCAGCAGCCCCGCGGGGGCCGCCTCGGGTGAAAAACTGTTTTTT. This codes for CASSPAGAASGEKLFF.

The chain employs TRBV6-6 and TRBJ2-5; TRBD1 agrees at 9 bases. There are 14 residues in the CDR3. The germline V gene has CDR1 MNHNY and CDR2 SVGAGI (reference sequence). The V and J ends lost 5 bases and 3 bases, in that order; junction bases with no gene match: 4. The CDR3 spells CASSTRTGEETQYF. In nucleotides, the CDR3 is TGTGCCAGCAGTACTCGGACAGGGGAAGAGACCCAGTACTTC.

This clone appeared a few times. The J gene is TRBJ1-2, the V gene TRBV6-5; 9 bases are shared with TRBD1. V lost 2 bases, J lost 5 bases, and 9 bases stayed unmatched. In germline, CDR1 is MNHEY, CDR2 SVGAGI. CDR3 length: 16 residues. Here the CDR3 reads CASSYHFSGQGYGYTF. The DNA of the CDR3 is TGTGCCAGCAGTTACCATTTCTCGGGACAGGGTTATGGCTACACCTTC.

The J gene is TRBJ2-7, the V gene TRBV12-3 or TRBV12-4; 9 nucleotides line up with TRBD1. J lost 4 bases, V lost 5 bases, and 3 bases had no gene match. CDR3 length: 13 amino acids. CDR3 loop: CASSTGGRYEQYF. As DNA, the CDR3 is TGTGCCAGCAGTACAGGGGGCAGGTACGAGCAGTACTTC.

The chain is built from TRBV30 and TRBJ2-7; D possibly corresponds to TRBD1 (6 bases). Germline CDR1 GTSNPN, CDR2 SVGIG (reference sequence). This CDR3 spans 13 amino acids. Trimming cost V 3 bases and J 0 bases, with 9 bases left between them. The CDR3 nucleotides read TGTGCCTGGAGCGACAGGAACTCCTACGAGCAGTACTTC. Its translation is CAWSDRNSYEQYF.

In DNA form, the CDR3 reads TGTGCCAGCAGCGTGCAGGACTCCTACGAGCAGTACTTC. It is translated as CASSVQDSYEQYF. The chain carries TRBV9 and TRBJ2-7, with D uncertain. Germline V lookup: CDR1 SGDLS, CDR2 YYNGEE. CDR3 length: 13 residues. Trimming cost V 2 bases and J 0 bases, with 6 bases left between them.

V is TRBV6-2 or TRBV6-3 and J is TRBJ2-1; 11 bases line up with TRBD1. The CDR3 has 15 amino acids. CDR1 MNHEY and CDR2 SVGEGT come from the germline V gene. V trimming: 6 bases; J trimming: 4 bases; junction bases outside the gene matches: 5. CDR3 loop: CASSSGTGGYNEQFF. The CDR3 DNA follows: TGTGCCAGCAGCTCCGGGACAGGGGGTTACAATGAGCAGTTCTTC.

The chain recombines TRBV13 with TRBJ1-4; D might be TRBD1 (5 bases). Looked up from germline, CDR1 is PRHDT and CDR2 is FYEKMQ (reference sequence). CDR3 length: 15 amino acids. V was shortened by 1 base and J by 6 bases, with 12 bases between the two germline ends. This CDR3 reads CASSLDQGLYEKLFF. DNA of the CDR3: TGTGCCAGCAGCTTAGATCAGGGATTGTATGAAAAACTGTTTTTT.

The CDR3 nucleotides read TGTGCCAGCTCACCACCGAGGGGGGGCACCTACAATGAGCAGTTCTTC. Its translation: CASSPPRGGTYNEQFF. V and J are TRBV18 and TRBJ2-1, with TRBD2 as a possible D gene (7 bases). Germline V gene data show CDR1 as KGHSH and CDR2 as LQKENI. V dropped 0 bases and J dropped 2 bases, with 11 bases sitting between them. CDR3 length: 16 amino acids.